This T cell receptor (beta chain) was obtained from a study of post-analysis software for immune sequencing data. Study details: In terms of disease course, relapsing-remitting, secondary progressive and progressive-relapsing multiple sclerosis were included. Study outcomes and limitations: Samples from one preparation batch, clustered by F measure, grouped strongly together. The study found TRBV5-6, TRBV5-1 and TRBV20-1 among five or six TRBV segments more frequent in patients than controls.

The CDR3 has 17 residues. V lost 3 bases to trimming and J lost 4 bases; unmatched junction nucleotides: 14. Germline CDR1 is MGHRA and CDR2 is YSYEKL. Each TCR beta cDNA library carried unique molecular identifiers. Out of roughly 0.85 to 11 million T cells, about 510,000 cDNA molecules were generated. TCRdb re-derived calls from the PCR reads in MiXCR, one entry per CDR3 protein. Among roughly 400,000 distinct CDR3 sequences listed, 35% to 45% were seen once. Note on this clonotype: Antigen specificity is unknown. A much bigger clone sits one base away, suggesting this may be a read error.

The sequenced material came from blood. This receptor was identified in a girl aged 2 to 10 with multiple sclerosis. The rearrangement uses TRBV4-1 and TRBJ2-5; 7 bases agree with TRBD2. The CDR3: CASSHLEWAGARETQYF. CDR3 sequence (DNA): TGCGCCAGCAGCCATCTCGAATGGGCGGGAGCTAGAGAGACCCAGTACTTC.